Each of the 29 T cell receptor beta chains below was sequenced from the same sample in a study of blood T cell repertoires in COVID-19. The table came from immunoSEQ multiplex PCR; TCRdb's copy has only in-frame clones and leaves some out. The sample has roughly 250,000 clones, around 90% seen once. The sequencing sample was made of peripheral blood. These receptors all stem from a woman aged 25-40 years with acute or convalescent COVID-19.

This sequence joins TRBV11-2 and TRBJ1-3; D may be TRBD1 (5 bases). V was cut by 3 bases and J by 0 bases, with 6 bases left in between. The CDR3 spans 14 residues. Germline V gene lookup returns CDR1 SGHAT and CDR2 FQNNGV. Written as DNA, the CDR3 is TGTGCCAGCAGCTTGGGGCTCTCTGGAAACACCATATATTTT. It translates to CASSLGLSGNTIYF. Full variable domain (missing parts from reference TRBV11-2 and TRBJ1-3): EAGVAQSPRYKIIEKRQSVAFWCNPISGHATLYWYQQILGQGPKLLIQFQNNGVVDDSQLPKDRFSAERLKGVDSTLKIQPAKLEDSAVYLCASSLGLSGNTIYFGEGSWLTVV.

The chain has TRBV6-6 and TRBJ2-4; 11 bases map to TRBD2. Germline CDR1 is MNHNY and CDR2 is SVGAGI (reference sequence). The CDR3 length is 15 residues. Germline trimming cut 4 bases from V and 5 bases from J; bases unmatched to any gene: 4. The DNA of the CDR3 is TGTGCCAGCAGTTCCCTGGGACTAGCGGAAAACATTCAGTACTTC. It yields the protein CASSSLGLAENIQYF.

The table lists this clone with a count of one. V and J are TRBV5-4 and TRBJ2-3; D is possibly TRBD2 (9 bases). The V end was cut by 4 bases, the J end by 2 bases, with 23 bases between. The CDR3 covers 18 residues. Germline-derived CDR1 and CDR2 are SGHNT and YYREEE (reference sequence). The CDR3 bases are TGTGCCAGCAGCGCGGGGGGGTGGGAGGACAGGGACACAGATACGCAGTATTTT. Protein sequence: CASSAGGWEDRDTDTQYF.

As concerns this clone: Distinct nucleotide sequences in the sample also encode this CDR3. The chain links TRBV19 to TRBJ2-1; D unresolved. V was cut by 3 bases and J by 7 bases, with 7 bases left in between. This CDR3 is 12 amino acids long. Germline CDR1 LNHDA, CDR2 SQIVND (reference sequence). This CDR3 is CASSIGGNEQFF. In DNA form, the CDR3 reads TGTGCCAGTAGTATCGGTGGTAATGAGCAGTTCTTC.

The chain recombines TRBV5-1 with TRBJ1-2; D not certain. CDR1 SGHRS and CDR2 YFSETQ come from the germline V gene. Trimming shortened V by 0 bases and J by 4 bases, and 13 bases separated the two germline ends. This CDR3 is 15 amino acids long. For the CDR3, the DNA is TGCGCCAGCAGCTTGGCCGCCGTGAGGTCCTATGGCTACACCTTC. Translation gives CASSLAAVRSYGYTF.

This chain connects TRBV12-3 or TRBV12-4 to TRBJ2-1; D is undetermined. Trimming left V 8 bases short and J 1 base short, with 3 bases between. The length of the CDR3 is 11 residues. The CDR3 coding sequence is TGTGCCAGCTCATCCTACAATGAGCAGTTCTTC. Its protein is CASSSYNEQFF.

CDR3 in DNA: TGCAGCGTTGAGTTGTCTGCGTACGAGCAGTACTTC. Translating it yields CSVELSAYEQYF. The V call is TRBV29-1, the J call TRBJ2-7; no definite D call. The CDR3 spans 12 residues. Germline CDR1 is SQVTM and CDR2 is ANQGSEA. The V end lost 3 bases, the J end lost 4 bases, and 10 bases lay between the germline ends.

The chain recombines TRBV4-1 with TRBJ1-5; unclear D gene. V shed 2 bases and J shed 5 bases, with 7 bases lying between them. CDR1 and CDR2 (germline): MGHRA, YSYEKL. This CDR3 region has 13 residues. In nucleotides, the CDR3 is TGCGCCAGCAGCCAATTCGGGGATCAGCCCCAGCATTTT. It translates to CASSQFGDQPQHF.

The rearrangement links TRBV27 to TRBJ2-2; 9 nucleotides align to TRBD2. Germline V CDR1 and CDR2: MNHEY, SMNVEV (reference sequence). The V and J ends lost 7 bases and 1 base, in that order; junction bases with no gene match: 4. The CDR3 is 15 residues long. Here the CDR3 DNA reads TGTGCCAGCACCCTAGCGGGGATGAACACCGGGGAGCTGTTTTTT. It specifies CASTLAGMNTGELFF.

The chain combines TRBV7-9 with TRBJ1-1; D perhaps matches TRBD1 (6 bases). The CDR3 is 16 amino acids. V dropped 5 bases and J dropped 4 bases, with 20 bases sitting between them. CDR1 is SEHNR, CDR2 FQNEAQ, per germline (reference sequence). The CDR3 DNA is TGTGCCAGCAGCGTACCCGGGACAACCTTGGGCACTGAAGCTTTCTTT. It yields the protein CASSVPGTTLGTEAFF.

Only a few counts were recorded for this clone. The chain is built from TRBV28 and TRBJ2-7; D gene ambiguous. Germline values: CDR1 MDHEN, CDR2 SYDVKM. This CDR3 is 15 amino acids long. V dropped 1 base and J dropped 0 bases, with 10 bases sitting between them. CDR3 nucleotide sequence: TGTGCCAGCAGTTTATCAACCCTGAGCTCCTACGAGCAGTACTTC. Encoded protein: CASSLSTLSSYEQYF.

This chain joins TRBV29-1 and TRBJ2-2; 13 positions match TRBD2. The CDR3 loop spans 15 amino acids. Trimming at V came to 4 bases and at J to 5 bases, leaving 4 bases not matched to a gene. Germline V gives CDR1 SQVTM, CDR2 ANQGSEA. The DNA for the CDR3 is TGCAGCGTTGTACGACTAGCGGGAGGAACCGGGGAGCTGTTTTTT. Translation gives CSVVRLAGGTGELFF.

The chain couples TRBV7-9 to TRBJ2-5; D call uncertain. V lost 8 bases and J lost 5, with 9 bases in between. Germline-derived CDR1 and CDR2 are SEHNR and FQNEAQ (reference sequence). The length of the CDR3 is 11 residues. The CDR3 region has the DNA TGTGCCAGCGGCCCCCATGAGACCCAGTACTTC. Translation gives CASGPHETQYF.

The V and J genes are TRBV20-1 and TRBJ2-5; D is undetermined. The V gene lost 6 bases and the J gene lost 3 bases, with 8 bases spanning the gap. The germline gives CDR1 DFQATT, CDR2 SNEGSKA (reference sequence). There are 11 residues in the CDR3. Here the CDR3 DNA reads TGCAGTGCGTGGGCGAAAGAGACCCAGTACTTC. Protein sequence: CSAWAKETQYF.

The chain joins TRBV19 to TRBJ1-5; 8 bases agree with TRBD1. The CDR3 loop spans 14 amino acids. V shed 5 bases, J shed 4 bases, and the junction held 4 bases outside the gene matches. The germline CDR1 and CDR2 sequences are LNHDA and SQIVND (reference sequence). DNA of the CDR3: TGTGCCAGTAGTCCTCGGACAGGGAATCAGCCCCAGCATTTT. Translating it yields CASSPRTGNQPQHF.

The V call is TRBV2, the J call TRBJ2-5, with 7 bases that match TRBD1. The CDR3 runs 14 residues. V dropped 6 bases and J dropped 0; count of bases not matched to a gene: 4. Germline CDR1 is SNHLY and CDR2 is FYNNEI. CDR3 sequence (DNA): TGTGCCAGCAGGCCGGGACAGTACCAAGAGACCCAGTACTTC. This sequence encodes CASRPGQYQETQYF.

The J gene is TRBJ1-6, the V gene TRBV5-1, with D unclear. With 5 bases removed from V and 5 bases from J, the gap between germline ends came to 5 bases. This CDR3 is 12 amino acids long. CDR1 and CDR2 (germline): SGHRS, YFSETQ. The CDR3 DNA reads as TGCGCCAGCAGGACTGATAATTCACCCCTCCACTTT. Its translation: CASRTDNSPLHF.

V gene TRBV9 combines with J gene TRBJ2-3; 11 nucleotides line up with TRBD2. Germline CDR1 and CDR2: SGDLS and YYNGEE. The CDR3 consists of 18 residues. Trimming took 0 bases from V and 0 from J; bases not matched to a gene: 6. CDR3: CASSVDGLAGFSTDTQYF. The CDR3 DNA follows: TGTGCCAGCAGCGTAGACGGACTAGCGGGCTTTAGCACAGATACGCAGTATTTT.

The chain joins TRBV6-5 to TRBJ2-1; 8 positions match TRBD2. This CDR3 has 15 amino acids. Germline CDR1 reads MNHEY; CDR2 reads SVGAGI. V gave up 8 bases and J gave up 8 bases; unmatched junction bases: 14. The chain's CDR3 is CASASGLALGYEQFF. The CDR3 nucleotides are TGTGCCAGCGCTTCCGGACTAGCCTTGGGATATGAGCAGTTCTTC.

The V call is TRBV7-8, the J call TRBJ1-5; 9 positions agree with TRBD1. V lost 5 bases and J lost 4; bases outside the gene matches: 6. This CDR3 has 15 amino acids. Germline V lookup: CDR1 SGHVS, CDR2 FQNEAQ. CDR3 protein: CASSNGQGRNQPQHF. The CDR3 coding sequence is TGTGCCAGCAGCAATGGACAGGGGAGGAATCAGCCCCAGCATTTT.

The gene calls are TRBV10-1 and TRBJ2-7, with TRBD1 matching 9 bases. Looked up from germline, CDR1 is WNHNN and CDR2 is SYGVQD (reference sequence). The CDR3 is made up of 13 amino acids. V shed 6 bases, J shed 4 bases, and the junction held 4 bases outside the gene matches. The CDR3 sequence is CASSRDRAYEQYF. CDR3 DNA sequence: TGCGCCAGCAGCCGGGACAGGGCTTACGAGCAGTACTTC.

The CDR3 loop reads CASSHGTGVITEAFF. The CDR3 DNA reads TGTGCCAGCAGTCACGGGACAGGGGTGATCACTGAAGCTTTCTTT. The chain couples TRBV27 to TRBJ1-1; 10 nucleotides match TRBD1. The CDR3 covers 15 residues. V lost 5 bases to trimming and J lost 4 bases; unmatched junction nucleotides: 7. Germline CDR1 reads MNHEY; CDR2 reads SMNVEV (reference sequence).

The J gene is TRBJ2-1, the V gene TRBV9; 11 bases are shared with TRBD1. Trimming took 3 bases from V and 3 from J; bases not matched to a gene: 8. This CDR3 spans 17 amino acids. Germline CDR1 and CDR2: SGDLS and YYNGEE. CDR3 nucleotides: TGTGCCAGCAGCGCGTCCGGGACAGGGGGTCTCTACAATGAGCAGTTCTTC. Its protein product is CASSASGTGGLYNEQFF.

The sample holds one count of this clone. DNA of the CDR3: TGTGCCAGCAGCGACGGTGGAGCGGGTAGCACAGATACGCAGTATTTT. Translation gives CASSDGGAGSTDTQYF. V is TRBV5-4 and J is TRBJ2-3; the D gene is possibly TRBD2 (6 bases). The germline V gene has CDR1 SGHNT and CDR2 YYREEE (reference sequence). V was clipped by 4 bases and J by 0 bases, with 15 bases between them. The CDR3 has 16 residues.

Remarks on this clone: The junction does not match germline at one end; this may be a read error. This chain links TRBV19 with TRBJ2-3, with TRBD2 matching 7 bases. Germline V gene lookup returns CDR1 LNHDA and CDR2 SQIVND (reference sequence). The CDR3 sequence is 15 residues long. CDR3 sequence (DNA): TGTGCCAGTAGTATGGCTAGCGGTTTGACAGATACGCAGTTTTTT. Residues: CASSMASGLTDTQFF. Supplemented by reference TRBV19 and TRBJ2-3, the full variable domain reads DGGITQSPKYLFRKEGQNVTLSCEQNLNHDAMYWYRQDPGQGLRLIYYSQIVNDFQKGDIAEGYSVSREKKESFPLTVTSAQKNPTAFYLCASSMASGLTDTQFFGPGTRLTVL.

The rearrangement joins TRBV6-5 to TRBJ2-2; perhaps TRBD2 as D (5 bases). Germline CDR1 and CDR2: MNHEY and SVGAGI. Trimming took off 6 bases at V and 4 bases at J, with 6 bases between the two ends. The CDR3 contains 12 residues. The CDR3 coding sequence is TGTGCCAGCAGGGAGGTCACCGGGGAGCTGTTTTTT. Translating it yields CASREVTGELFF.

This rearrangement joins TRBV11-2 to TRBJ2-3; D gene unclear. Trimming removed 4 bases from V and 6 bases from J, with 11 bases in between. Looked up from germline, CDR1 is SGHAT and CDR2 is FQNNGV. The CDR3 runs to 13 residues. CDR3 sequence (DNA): TGTGCCAGCAGCTCCGAGGTTTGGGATACGCAGTATTTT. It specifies CASSSEVWDTQYF.

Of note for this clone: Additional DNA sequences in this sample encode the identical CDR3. The CDR3 coding sequence is TGTGCCAGCAGCCAAGGAACAGGGGCCTACGAGCAGTACTTC. Protein product: CASSQGTGAYEQYF. This chain uses TRBV3-1 (or the pseudogene TRBV3-2) with TRBJ2-7, with TRBD1 identical over 7 bases. Germline trimming cut 1 base from V and 2 bases from J; bases unmatched to any gene: 2. The length of the CDR3 is 14 residues. Germline V CDR1 and CDR2: LGHDT, YNNKEL (reference sequence).

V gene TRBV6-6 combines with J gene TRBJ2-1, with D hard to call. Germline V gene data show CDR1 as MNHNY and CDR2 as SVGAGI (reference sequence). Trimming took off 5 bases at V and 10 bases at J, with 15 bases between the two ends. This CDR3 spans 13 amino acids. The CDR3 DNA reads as TGTGCCAGCAGTATCCCGACTCGTCTCGAGCAGTTCTTC. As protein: CASSIPTRLEQFF.